Listed here is a single T cell receptor beta chain. These data originate in a study of shared clonotypes between healthy human individuals. Into CD45RA+ naive and CD45RA-negative memory subsets, the CD4+ cells were split. CDR1 is ENHRY and CDR2 is SYGVKD in the germline V gene. The CDR3 length is 16 residues. V lost 4 bases and J lost 1; bases outside the gene matches: 8. TCRdb's copy holds only in-frame clones and misses some; the assay was immunoSEQ multiplex PCR. Of 600,000 to 700,000 clones listed, roughly 72% were seen once; the top ten hold 1.5% to 2%. The sequencing sample was made of memory CD4+ T cells sorted from blood. The subset was: CD45RA-negative fraction. The clonotype was recovered from a woman aged 25 to 45 in good health. J is TRBJ2-7 and V is TRBV10-3; 9 bases agree with TRBD2. CDR3 DNA: TGTGCCATCAGTGGTGGTAGCGGGAGTGTTTCCTACGAGCAGTACTTC. This sequence encodes CAISGGSGSVSYEQYF.